This paragraph reports one T cell receptor beta chain. Its antigen is still unknown. Individual cDNA molecules received unique molecular identifiers. Via MiXCR, TCRdb re-called the 5' RACE reads, giving one row per CDR3 protein. The data show more than 20,000 distinct CDR3 sequences, with around 3.5% seen just once and roughly 5.5% held by the top ten. The CDR3 consists of 16 residues. CDR1 MNHEY and CDR2 SMNVEV come from the germline V gene (reference sequence). Trimming cost V 0 bases and J 0 bases, with 9 bases left between them. This sample stems from a study of early T cells in non-severe SARS-CoV-2 infection. Study-level background: Bulk RNA from unsorted whole blood was sequenced; chains were unpaired.

Overall study results and limits: Lookups in VDJdb leaned toward anti-spike CD8 responses and missed private and CD4 specificities.

The chain has TRBV27 and TRBJ2-1, with D possibly being TRBD2 (5 bases). Input material: whole blood. The sequence was obtained from an adult who was a healthcare worker with PCR-confirmed SARS-CoV-2 infection or an uninfected control (not recorded which). This CDR3 is CASSLSDWDSYNEQFF. For the CDR3, the DNA is TGTGCCAGCAGTTTATCGGACTGGGACTCCTACAATGAGCAGTTCTTC.